A single TCR beta chain is shown here with its context. These data are taken from a study of CD8 T cells in Susac syndrome. Germline CDR1 ENHRY, CDR2 SYGVKD. The V gene lost 8 bases and the J gene lost 2 bases, with 10 bases spanning the gap. The CDR3 is 12 amino acids. Random hexamers served to reverse transcribe roughly 0.5 to 1 ug RNA. TCRdb redid the calling of the immunoSEQ multiplex PCR reads with MiXCR, one entry per CDR3 protein. This sample has 250,000 to 300,000 distinct CDR3 sequences, with around 89% found just once. The multiple sclerosis controls consisted of treatment-naive patients with relapsing-remitting disease, either stable or active. TEMRA cells were enriched by FACS, and CD4+ and CD8+ T cells were negatively isolated.

The clonotype was recovered from a human donor with multiple sclerosis. V usage is TRBV10-3 and J usage is TRBJ2-7; a possible D gene is TRBD1 (6 bases). Sequencing input: CD8+ T cells from PBMCs. Here the CDR3 DNA reads TGTGCCATCCGACAGGCCACCTACGAGCAGTACTTC. Translating it yields CAIRQATYEQYF.